This is a list of T cell receptor beta chains from one sample in a study of blood T cell repertoires in COVID-19. Sequenced by immunoSEQ multiplex PCR; TCRdb stores in-frame clones only, minus some. The data show approximately 260,000 clones, with about 90% seen just once and more than 8.5% held by the top ten. The source material was peripheral blood. The receptors were sampled from a woman in her 70s with COVID-19, enrolled during active disease. CDR3s include the opening cysteine and the closing phenylalanine or tryptophan. D genes are given only for firm matches. Clone size is stated in some rows and not others, as once, few, many or a class when expanded.

d_call j_call clone_size v_call cdr3_aa cdr3_nt
- TRBJ1-2 - TRBV27 CASKGTGYGYTF TGTGCCAGCAAGGGAACAGGGTATGGCTACACCTTC
- TRBJ1-3 once TRBV7-9 CASSSTVSGNTIYF TGTGCCAGCAGCTCAACAGTGTCTGGAAACACCATATATTTT
- TRBJ1-4 - TRBV28 CASSAPGITNEKLFF TGTGCCAGCAGTGCCCCGGGAATCACTAATGAAAAACTGTTTTTT
- TRBJ1-4 - TRBV7-8 CASSFMSNEKLFF TGTGCCAGCAGCTTCATGTCTAATGAAAAACTGTTTTTT
- TRBJ1-1 - TRBV19 CASSWGDLLNTEAFF TGTGCCAGCAGCTGGGGGGATTTATTGAACACTGAAGCTTTCTTT
- TRBJ2-1 - TRBV5-4 CASTKQGPYNEQFF TGTGCCAGCACCAAACAGGGACCCTACAATGAGCAGTTCTTC
- TRBJ2-5 once TRBV9 CASSVGVVEEIQYF TGTGCCAGCAGCGTAGGTGTGGTCGAAGAGATCCAGTACTTC
- TRBJ2-2 - TRBV3-1/TRBV3-2 CASSQVNTNTGELFF TGTGCCAGCAGCCAAGTGAACACCAACACCGGGGAGCTGTTTTTT
- TRBJ2-1 - TRBV19 CASSIEKGARGNEQFF TGTGCCAGTAGTATAGAAAAGGGGGCGCGGGGCAATGAGCAGTTCTTC
TRBD1 TRBJ2-7 - TRBV18 CASSPPSDRDEQYF TGTGCCAGCTCACCACCTTCAGACAGGGACGAGCAGTACTTC
TRBD2 TRBJ2-2 - TRBV24-1 CATSDLGTRDTGELFF TGTGCCACCAGTGATTTGGGGACTAGAGACACCGGGGAGCTGTTTTTT
TRBD1 TRBJ2-1 - TRBV5-8 CASSLGPGTGPYNEQFF TGTGCCAGCAGCTTGGGCCCGGGGACAGGACCTTACAATGAGCAGTTCTTC
TRBD1 TRBJ1-2 - TRBV5-1 CASSPQVTGNGYTF TGCGCCAGCAGCCCGCAGGTGACAGGGAACGGCTACACCTTC
- TRBJ2-7 - TRBV6-5 CASGEAERSYEQYF TGTGCCAGCGGAGAGGCGGAGAGGTCCTACGAGCAGTACTTC
TRBD1 TRBJ1-1 - TRBV25-1 CASNEYRTGRPEAFF TGTGCCAGCAATGAATATCGGACAGGGAGACCTGAAGCTTTCTTT
TRBD2 TRBJ2-1 - TRBV3-1/TRBV3-2 CASSQGLAGHEQFF TGTGCCAGCAGCCAAGGGCTAGCGGGACATGAGCAGTTCTTC
TRBD1 TRBJ1-5 - TRBV6-2/TRBV6-3 CASSSRQGASDSNQPQHF TGTGCCAGCAGCTCCCGACAGGGGGCGTCGGATAGCAATCAGCCCCAGCATTTT
TRBD1 TRBJ1-1 - TRBV6-5 CASSLGQRPNTEAFF TGTGCCAGCAGTTTGGGACAGCGGCCGAACACTGAAGCTTTCTTT
- TRBJ1-2 once TRBV5-1 CASSLNAVYGYTF TGCGCCAGCAGCTTAAACGCAGTCTATGGCTACACCTTC
- TRBJ1-1 - TRBV6-6 CASSRRGGSSFTMNTEAFF TGTGCCAGCAGTCGGCGGGGAGGGAGTTCGTTTACGATGAACACTGAAGCTTTCTTT
TRBD2 TRBJ2-5 - TRBV7-8 CASSPRTSGSAETQYF TGTGCCAGCAGCCCAAGGACTAGCGGGAGCGCTGAGACCCAGTACTTC
TRBD1 TRBJ2-7 - TRBV18 CASSTTGGGYEQYF TGTGCCAGCTCAACGACAGGGGGTGGCTACGAGCAGTACTTC
- TRBJ1-1 - TRBV14 CASSQDWRGLAFF TGTGCCAGCAGCCAAGATTGGCGGGGGTTGGCTTTCTTT
TRBD1 TRBJ2-3 - TRBV5-4 CASSRPETGVADTQYF TGTGCCAGCAGCCGGCCCGAGACAGGGGTCGCAGATACGCAGTATTTT
- TRBJ1-2 - TRBV25-1 CASSDLLTPGGYTF TGTGCCAGCAGTGATCTCCTGACACCGGGGGGCTACACCTTC
- TRBJ2-7 - TRBV28 CASSFGPSYEQYF TGTGCCAGCAGTTTTGGGCCGAGCTACGAGCAGTACTTC
- TRBJ1-5 few TRBV6-5 CASEDSGNQPQHF TGTGCCAGTGAAGATAGCGGGAATCAGCCCCAGCATTTT
TRBD1 TRBJ1-1 - TRBV11-2 CASSFLGTGKDTEAFF TGTGCCAGCAGCTTCTTGGGGACAGGGAAGGACACTGAAGCTTTCTTT
TRBD1 TRBJ1-5 - TRBV30 CAWNQGAAQPQHF TGTGCCTGGAATCAGGGGGCGGCTCAGCCCCAGCATTTT
- TRBJ2-2 - TRBV5-1 CASSFVGVTTGELFF TGCGCCAGCAGCTTTGTCGGGGTGACCACCGGGGAGCTGTTTTTT
- TRBJ1-4 - TRBV11-3 CASSYRVASTNEKLFF TGTGCCAGCAGCTACCGGGTAGCGTCAACTAATGAAAAACTGTTTTTT
TRBD1 TRBJ1-4 few TRBV28 CASSRYRGPVAPNEKLFF TGTGCCAGCAGTCGGTACAGGGGGCCGGTAGCACCTAATGAAAAACTGTTTTTT
- TRBJ2-7 - TRBV6-5 CASSYSTSSGEQYF TGTGCCAGCAGTTACTCAACTAGCTCGGGCGAGCAGTACTTC
TRBD1 TRBJ1-5 - TRBV19 CASSNSGGNQPQHF TGTGCCAGTAGCAACTCAGGGGGTAATCAGCCCCAGCATTTT
- TRBJ1-4 once TRBV15 CATSREMWQGPNEKLFF TGTGCCACCAGCAGAGAAATGTGGCAGGGGCCTAATGAAAAACTGTTTTTT
- TRBJ1-2 - TRBV9 CASSVRGFGGYTF TGTGCCAGCAGCGTAAGGGGGTTTGGTGGCTACACCTTC